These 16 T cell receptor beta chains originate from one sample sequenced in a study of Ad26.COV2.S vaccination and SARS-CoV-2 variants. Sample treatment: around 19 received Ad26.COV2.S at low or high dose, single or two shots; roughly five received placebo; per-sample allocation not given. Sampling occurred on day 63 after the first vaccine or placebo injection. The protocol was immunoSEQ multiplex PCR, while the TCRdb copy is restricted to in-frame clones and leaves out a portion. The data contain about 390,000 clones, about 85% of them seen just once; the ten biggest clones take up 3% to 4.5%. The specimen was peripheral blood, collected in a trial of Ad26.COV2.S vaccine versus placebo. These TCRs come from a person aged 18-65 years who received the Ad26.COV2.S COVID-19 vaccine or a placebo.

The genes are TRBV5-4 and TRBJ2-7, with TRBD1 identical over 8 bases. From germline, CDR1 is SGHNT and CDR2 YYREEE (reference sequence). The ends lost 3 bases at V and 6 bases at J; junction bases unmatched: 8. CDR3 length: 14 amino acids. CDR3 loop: CASSWTGSFAEQYF. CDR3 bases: TGTGCCAGCAGCTGGACAGGGTCGTTTGCCGAGCAGTACTTC.

The CDR3 reads CASSHDRANGYTF. CDR3 nucleotide sequence: TGTGCCAGCAGCCACGACAGGGCAAATGGCTACACCTTC. The chain recombines TRBV3-1 (or the pseudogene TRBV3-2) with TRBJ1-2; TRBD1 matches at 7 bases. Germline assignment: CDR1 LGHDT and CDR2 YNNKEL (reference sequence). This CDR3 comprises 13 residues. The trim removed 3 bases at V and 6 bases at J, leaving 4 bases unmatched.

The CDR3 DNA follows: TGTGCCAGCAGCTTCCCCCTGGCTAGCAATGAGCAGTTCTTC. Translating gives CASSFPLASNEQFF. The chain uses TRBV5-6 and TRBJ2-1; D is unclear. Germline V lookup: CDR1 SGHDT, CDR2 YYEEEE. V was pared by 2 bases and J by 6 bases, with 12 bases between. The CDR3 sequence is 14 residues long.

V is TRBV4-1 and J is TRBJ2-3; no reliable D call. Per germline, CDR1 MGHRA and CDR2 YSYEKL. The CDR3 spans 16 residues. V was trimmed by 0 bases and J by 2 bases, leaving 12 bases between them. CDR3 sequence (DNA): TGCGCCAGCAGCCAAGATCCCCGGCTACCCACAGATACGCAGTATTTT. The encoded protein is CASSQDPRLPTDTQYF.

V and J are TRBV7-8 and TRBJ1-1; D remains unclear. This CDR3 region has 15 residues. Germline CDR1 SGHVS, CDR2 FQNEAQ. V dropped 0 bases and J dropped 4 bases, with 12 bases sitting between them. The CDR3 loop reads CASSLALRGSTEAFF. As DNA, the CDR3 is TGTGCCAGCAGCTTAGCCCTCCGAGGGTCCACTGAAGCTTTCTTT. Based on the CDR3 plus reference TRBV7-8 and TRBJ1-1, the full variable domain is GAGVSQSPRYKVAKRGQDVALRCDPISGHVSLFWYQQALGQGPEFLTYFQNEAQLDKSGLPSDRFFAERPEGSVSTLKIQRTQQEDSAVYLCASSLALRGSTEAFFGQGTRLTVV.

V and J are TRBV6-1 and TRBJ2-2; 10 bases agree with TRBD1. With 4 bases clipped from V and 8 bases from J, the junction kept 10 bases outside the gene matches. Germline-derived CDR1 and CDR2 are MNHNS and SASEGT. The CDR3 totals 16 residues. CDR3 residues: CASSVTGGSGSGELFF. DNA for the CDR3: TGTGCCAGCAGTGTGACAGGGGGCTCTGGGAGTGGGGAGCTGTTTTTT.

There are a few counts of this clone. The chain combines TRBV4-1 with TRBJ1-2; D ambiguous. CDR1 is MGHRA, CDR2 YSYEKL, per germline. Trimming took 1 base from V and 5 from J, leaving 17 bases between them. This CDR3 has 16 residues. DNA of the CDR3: TGCGCCAGCAGCCAAGTTGAGTCGCGAAAGGGTTATGGCTACACCTTC. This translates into CASSQVESRKGYGYTF.

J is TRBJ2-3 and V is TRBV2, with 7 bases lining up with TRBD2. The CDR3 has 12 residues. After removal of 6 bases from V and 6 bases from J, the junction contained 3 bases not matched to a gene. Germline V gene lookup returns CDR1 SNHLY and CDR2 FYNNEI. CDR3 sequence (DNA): TGTGCCAGCAGGGAACTAGCGGATACGCAGTATTTT. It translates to CASRELADTQYF.

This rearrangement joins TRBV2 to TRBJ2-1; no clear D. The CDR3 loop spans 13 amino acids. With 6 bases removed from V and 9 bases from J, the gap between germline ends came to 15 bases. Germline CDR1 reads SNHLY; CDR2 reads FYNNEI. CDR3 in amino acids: CASREFSPPEQFF. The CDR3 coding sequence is TGTGCCAGCAGGGAGTTCTCACCCCCTGAGCAGTTCTTC.

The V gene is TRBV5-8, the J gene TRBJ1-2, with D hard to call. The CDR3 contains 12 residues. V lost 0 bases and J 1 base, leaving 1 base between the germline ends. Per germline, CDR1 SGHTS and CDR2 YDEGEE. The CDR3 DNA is TGTGCCAGCAGCTTGGGTAACTATGGCTACACCTTC. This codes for CASSLGNYGYTF.

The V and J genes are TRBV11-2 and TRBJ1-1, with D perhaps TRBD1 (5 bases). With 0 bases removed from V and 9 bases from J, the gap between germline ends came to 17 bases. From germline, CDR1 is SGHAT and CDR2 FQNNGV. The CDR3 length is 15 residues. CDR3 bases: TGTGCCAGCAGCTTAGATCCCGGACGGGGGGGTAAAGCTTTCTTT. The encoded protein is CASSLDPGRGGKAFF.

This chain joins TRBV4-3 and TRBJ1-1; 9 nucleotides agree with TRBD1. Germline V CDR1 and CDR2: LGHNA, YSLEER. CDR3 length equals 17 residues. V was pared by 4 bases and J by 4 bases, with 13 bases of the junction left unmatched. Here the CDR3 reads CASSPGTGRRFSTEAFF. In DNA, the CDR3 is TGCGCCAGCAGCCCCGGGACAGGGAGGAGGTTTAGCACTGAAGCTTTCTTT.

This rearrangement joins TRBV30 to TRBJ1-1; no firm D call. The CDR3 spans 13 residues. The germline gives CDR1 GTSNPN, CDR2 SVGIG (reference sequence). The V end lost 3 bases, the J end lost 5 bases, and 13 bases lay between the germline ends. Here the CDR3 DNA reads TGTGCCTGGAGCTACACTTCGGGGACTGAAGCTTTCTTT. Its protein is CAWSYTSGTEAFF.

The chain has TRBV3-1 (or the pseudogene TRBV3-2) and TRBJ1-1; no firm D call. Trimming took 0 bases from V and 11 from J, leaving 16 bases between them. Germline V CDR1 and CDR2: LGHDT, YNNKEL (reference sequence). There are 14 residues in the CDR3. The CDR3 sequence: CASSQDPLLSGAFF. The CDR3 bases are TGTGCCAGCAGCCAAGACCCCTTGCTCAGTGGGGCTTTCTTT.

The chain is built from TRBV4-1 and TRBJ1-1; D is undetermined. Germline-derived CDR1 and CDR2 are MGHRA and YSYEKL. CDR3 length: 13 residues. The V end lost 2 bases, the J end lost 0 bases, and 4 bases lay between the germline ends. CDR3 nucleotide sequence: TGCGCCAGCAGCCAACTAATGAACACTGAAGCTTTCTTT. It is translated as CASSQLMNTEAFF.

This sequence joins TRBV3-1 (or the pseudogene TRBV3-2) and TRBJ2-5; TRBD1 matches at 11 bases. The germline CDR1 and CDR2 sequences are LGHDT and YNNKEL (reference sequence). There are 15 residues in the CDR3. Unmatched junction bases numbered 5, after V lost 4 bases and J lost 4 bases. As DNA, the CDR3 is TGTGCCAGCAGCCGGGGGGACAGGGGGTCAGAGACCCAGTACTTC. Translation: CASSRGDRGSETQYF.